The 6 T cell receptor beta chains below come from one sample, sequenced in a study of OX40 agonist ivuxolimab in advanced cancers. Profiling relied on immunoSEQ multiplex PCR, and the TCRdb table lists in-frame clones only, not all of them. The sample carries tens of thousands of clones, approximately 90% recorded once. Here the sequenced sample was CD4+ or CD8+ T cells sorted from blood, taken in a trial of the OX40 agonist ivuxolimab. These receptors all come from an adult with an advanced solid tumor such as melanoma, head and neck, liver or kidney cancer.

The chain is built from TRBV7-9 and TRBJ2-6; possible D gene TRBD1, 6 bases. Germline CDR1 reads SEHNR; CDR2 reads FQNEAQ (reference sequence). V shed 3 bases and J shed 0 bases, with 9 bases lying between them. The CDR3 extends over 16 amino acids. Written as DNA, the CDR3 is TGTGCCAGCAGCTTTGACAGGAGCTCTGGGGCCAACGTCCTGACTTTC. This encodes CASSFDRSSGANVLTF.

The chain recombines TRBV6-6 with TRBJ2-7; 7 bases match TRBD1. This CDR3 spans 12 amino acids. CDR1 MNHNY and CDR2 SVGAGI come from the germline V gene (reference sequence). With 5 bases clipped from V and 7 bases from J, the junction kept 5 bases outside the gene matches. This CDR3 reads CASSPTGREQYF. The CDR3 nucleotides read TGTGCCAGCAGTCCGACAGGGAGAGAGCAGTACTTC.

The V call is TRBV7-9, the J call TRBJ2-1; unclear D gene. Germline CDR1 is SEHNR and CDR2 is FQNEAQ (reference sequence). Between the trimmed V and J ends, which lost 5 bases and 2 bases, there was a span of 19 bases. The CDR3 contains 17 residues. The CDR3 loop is CASSKALVGIAYNEQFF. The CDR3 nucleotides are TGTGCCAGCAGCAAAGCATTAGTGGGGATCGCCTACAATGAGCAGTTCTTC.

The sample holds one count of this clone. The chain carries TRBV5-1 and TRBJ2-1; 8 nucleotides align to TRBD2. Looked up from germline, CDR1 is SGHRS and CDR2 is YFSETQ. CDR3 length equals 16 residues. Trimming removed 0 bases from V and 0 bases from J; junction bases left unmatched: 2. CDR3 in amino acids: CASSLDGRASYNEQFF. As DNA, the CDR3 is TGCGCCAGCAGCTTGGACGGGAGGGCCTCCTACAATGAGCAGTTCTTC.

CDR3 protein: CASSPDRVDTQYF. The CDR3 DNA reads as TGTGCCAGCAGTCCCGACAGGGTGGATACGCAGTATTTT. This chain connects TRBV2 to TRBJ2-3; TRBD1 matches at 7 bases. Germline CDR1 SNHLY, CDR2 FYNNEI. V lost 5 bases to trimming and J lost 6 bases; unmatched junction nucleotides: 5. The CDR3 loop spans 13 amino acids.

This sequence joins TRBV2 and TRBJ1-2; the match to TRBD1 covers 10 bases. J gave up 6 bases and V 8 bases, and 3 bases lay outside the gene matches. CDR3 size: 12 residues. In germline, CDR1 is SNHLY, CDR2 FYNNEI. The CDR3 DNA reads TGTGCCAGCCGGACAGGGGGGAATGGCTACACCTTC. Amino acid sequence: CASRTGGNGYTF. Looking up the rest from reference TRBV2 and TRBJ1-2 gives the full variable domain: EPEVTQTPSHQVTQMGQEVILRCVPISNHLYFYWYRQILGQKVEFLVSFYNNEISEKSEIFDDQFSVERPDGSNFTLKIRSTKLEDSAMYFCASRTGGNGYTFGSGTRLTVV.